In this sample, the clone carrying this T cell receptor (beta chain) turned up a few times. The sample is drawn from a study of control samples from healthy donors and cancer patients. Sequenced by immunoSEQ multiplex PCR; TCRdb stores in-frame clones only, minus some. The data hold about 120,000 clones, with 75% to 90% observed a single time. This sequence originates from a woman between 45 and 65 years old with colorectal cancer. The sequenced sample consisted of PBMCs.

DNA for the CDR3: TGTGCCAGCTCACCCGGACTAGCGGGAGGTCTCGGGGTTAAGCAGTACTTC. Protein: CASSPGLAGGLGVKQYF. The gene calls are TRBV18 and TRBJ2-7, with TRBD2 matching 14 bases. The CDR3 consists of 17 residues. Germline trimming cut 3 bases from V and 8 bases from J; bases unmatched to any gene: 12. Germline lookup yields CDR1 KGHSH and CDR2 LQKENI.